The entry that follows covers one T cell receptor (beta chain) sequence. CDR1 and CDR2 (germline): LGHNA, YNFKEQ. The CDR3 spans 15 residues. V lost 1 base and J lost 7, with 14 bases in between. The data originate from a study of blood T cell repertoires in COVID-19. Clones were sequenced by immunoSEQ multiplex PCR, and TCRdb holds only the in-frame ones, with some missing. In the table there are 100,000 to 150,000 clones, about 72% of which are singletons. The sample was peripheral blood. J is TRBJ1-5 and V is TRBV4-2, with a tentative D call TRBD1 (6 bases). The sequence came from a woman aged 70-85 years with acute or convalescent COVID-19. Here the CDR3 DNA reads TGTGCCAGCAGCCAAGGGGTAGGGGGTGACCAGCCCCAGCATTTT. Protein sequence: CASSQGVGGDQPQHF.